The T cell receptor beta chain described here comes from a study of shared clonotypes between healthy human individuals. Findings and limits, study-wide: Few donors restricted represented genetic and exposure-history diversity.

This clone was picked up one time. Its cognate antigen is unknown. The method was immunoSEQ multiplex PCR; TCRdb's version includes in-frame clones alone and lacks a portion of them. The sample includes 450,000 to 600,000 clones, 79% of them seen just once. The CDR3 totals 18 residues. The germline gives CDR1 SEHNR, CDR2 FQNEAQ (reference sequence). The V and J ends lost 1 base and 4 bases, in that order; junction bases with no gene match: 9. Sample: PBMCs. The chain combines TRBV7-9 with TRBJ2-1; 11 nucleotides line up with TRBD2. This TCR came from a woman between 40 and 50 years old in good health. Some clones in this sample may be carry-over from other donors' samples. CDR3 nucleotide sequence: TGTGCCAGCAGCTTAGGTGTGGTAGCGGGAGGGGGGTACAATGAGCAGTTCTTC. It yields the protein CASSLGVVAGGGYNEQFF.